A single sample is the source of the 30 T cell receptor beta chains below, sequenced in a study of blood T cell repertoires in COVID-19. The protocol was immunoSEQ multiplex PCR, while the TCRdb copy is restricted to in-frame clones and leaves out a portion. The table lists some 530,000 clones, approximately 85% of them singletons, with under 4% in the top ten. The material sequenced was peripheral blood. Every receptor here comes from a human donor in a cohort sampled during active COVID-19.

V is TRBV18 and J is TRBJ1-3, with D unclear. V was cut by 2 bases and J by 4 bases, with 12 bases left in between. This CDR3 spans 15 amino acids. Germline V gene sequence: CDR1 KGHSH, CDR2 LQKENI. The CDR3 loop is CASSPGSAEGNTIYF. Written as DNA, the CDR3 is TGTGCCAGCTCACCAGGATCGGCGGAAGGAAACACCATATATTTT.

This sequence joins TRBV11-3 and TRBJ2-5, with 7 nucleotides matching TRBD2. The CDR3 runs to 15 residues. Germline V gene sequence: CDR1 SGHNT, CDR2 YENEEA. Germline trimming cut 5 bases from V and 4 bases from J; bases unmatched to any gene: 10. The CDR3 sequence is CASSPGAAGRETQYF. In DNA form, the CDR3 reads TGTGCCAGCAGCCCTGGGGCAGCGGGAAGAGAGACCCAGTACTTC.

The J gene is TRBJ2-6, the V gene TRBV29-1; 8 bases fit TRBD1. Losses at the gene ends were 6 bases for V and 2 bases for J; bases not matched to a gene: 3. Germline CDR1 SQVTM, CDR2 ANQGSEA. CDR3 length: 14 residues. CDR3 DNA: TGCAGCGTGCAACAGGGGGCTGGGGCCAACGTCCTGACTTTC. Translating gives CSVQQGAGANVLTF. Variable domain in full (rest from reference TRBV29-1 and TRBJ2-6): SAVISQKPSRDICQRGTSLTIQCQVDSQVTMMFWYRQQPGQSLTLIATANQGSEATYESGFVIDKFPISRPNLTFSTLTVSNMSPEDSSIYLCSVQQGAGANVLTFGAGSRLTVL.

The CDR3 here is CASSKGTGPDTQYF. CDR3 in DNA: TGTGCCAGCAGCAAAGGGACAGGACCAGATACGCAGTATTTT. The chain is built from TRBV21-1 and TRBJ2-3; TRBD1 is the table's D call, not checked against the DNA. TRBV21-1 is assigned pseudogene status. The CDR3 spans 14 residues.

For the CDR3, the DNA is TGTGCCAGTAGAACGACAGGGGCCCCTGGGCCCCAGCATTTT. As protein: CASRTTGAPGPQHF. The V gene is TRBV19, the J gene TRBJ1-5; TRBD1 matches 8 bases. The CDR3 contains 14 residues. CDR1 is LNHDA, CDR2 SQIVND, per germline (reference sequence). The trim removed 6 bases at V and 9 bases at J, leaving 10 bases unmatched.

This clone was seen just once. The chain carries TRBV7-2 and TRBJ1-2; D is uncertain. The germline CDR1 and CDR2 sequences are SGHTA and FQGNSA. Trimming removed 3 bases from V and 1 base from J, with 9 bases in between. The CDR3 length is 14 residues. CDR3 DNA sequence: TGTGCCAGCAGCTTTAGATCTGTTAACTATGGCTACACCTTC. Its translation is CASSFRSVNYGYTF. Together with reference TRBV7-2 and TRBJ1-2, the CDR3 gives the full variable domain: GAGVSQSPSNKVTEKGKDVELRCDPISGHTALYWYRQSLGQGLEFLIYFQGNSAPDKSGLPSDRFSAERTGGSVSTLTIQRTQQEDSAVYLCASSFRSVNYGYTFGSGTRLTVV.

This clone was recorded once. The J gene is TRBJ2-7, the V gene TRBV9, with 10 bases identical to TRBD2. The CDR3 covers 16 residues. V lost 3 bases to trimming and J lost 0 bases; unmatched junction nucleotides: 6. CDR1 is SGDLS and CDR2 is YYNGEE in the germline V gene. The CDR3 loop reads CASSDGLAESSYEQYF. The CDR3, as DNA: TGTGCCAGCAGCGACGGACTAGCGGAGAGCTCCTACGAGCAGTACTTC.

V is TRBV15 and J is TRBJ1-4; TRBD1 agrees at 11 bases. V gave up 3 bases and J gave up 7 bases; unmatched junction bases: 4. The CDR3 is 15 residues long. Germline V CDR1 and CDR2: LNHNV, YYDKDF (reference sequence). The CDR3 is CATSSFGTGGEKLFF. CDR3 bases: TGTGCCACCAGCAGCTTCGGGACAGGGGGTGAAAAACTGTTTTTT.

The chain uses TRBV18 and TRBJ1-6; 10 bases are shared with TRBD1. Trimming took 6 bases from V and 6 from J; bases not matched to a gene: 5. CDR3 length equals 15 residues. CDR1 is KGHSH, CDR2 LQKENI, per germline. For the CDR3, the DNA is TGTGCCAGCTCTACTGGACAGGGGGTTAATTCACCCCTCCACTTT. Amino acids: CASSTGQGVNSPLHF.

This sequence joins TRBV9 and TRBJ2-5, with D maybe TRBD2 (6 bases). Germline lookup yields CDR1 SGDLS and CDR2 YYNGEE. The CDR3 extends over 17 amino acids. Between the trimmed V and J ends, which lost 3 bases and 5 bases, there was a span of 23 bases. CDR3 in amino acids: CASSASRHAGSGETQYF. The CDR3 coding sequence is TGTGCCAGCAGCGCTTCCCGTCATGCGGGAAGTGGGGAGACCCAGTACTTC.

The V gene is TRBV5-1, the J gene TRBJ2-2, with TRBD2 matching 10 bases. V shed 4 bases, J shed 5 bases, and the junction held 8 bases outside the gene matches. Per germline, CDR1 SGHRS and CDR2 YFSETQ. The CDR3 sequence is 16 residues long. CDR3 DNA sequence: TGCGCCAGCAGCATACCTAGCGGGAGATCTACCGGGGAGCTGTTTTTT. This translates into CASSIPSGRSTGELFF.

The V and J genes are TRBV4-3 and TRBJ2-5; possibly TRBD1 for D (5 bases). The V end lost 2 bases, the J end lost 4 bases, and 5 bases lay between the germline ends. Germline lookup yields CDR1 LGHNA and CDR2 YSLEER. The CDR3 has 12 amino acids. The CDR3 DNA follows: TGCGCCAGCAGCCAAAGGGGAGAGACCCAGTACTTC. This gives the protein CASSQRGETQYF.

The chain has TRBV30 and TRBJ2-3, with 7 bases identical to TRBD1. Germline trimming cut 1 base from V and 7 bases from J; bases unmatched to any gene: 11. The CDR3 totals 15 residues. The germline CDR1 and CDR2 sequences are GTSNPN and SVGIG (reference sequence). The CDR3 DNA sequence: TGTGCCTGGAGTGGACAGGGCCTCGGGGTCAATACGCAGTATTTT. It codes for CAWSGQGLGVNTQYF.

The CDR3 is CASSQGTGRVSEQYF. DNA for the CDR3: TGTGCCAGCAGCCAGGGTACCGGGAGGGTCTCCGAGCAGTACTTC. V and J are TRBV11-2 and TRBJ2-7, with 8 bases that match TRBD2. CDR1 is SGHAT and CDR2 is FQNNGV in the germline V gene. The trim removed 5 bases at V and 6 bases at J, leaving 12 bases unmatched. This CDR3 contains 15 residues.

The chain uses TRBV12-3 or TRBV12-4 and TRBJ2-4; D is unresolved. The CDR3 loop spans 12 amino acids. V shed 5 bases and J shed 5 bases, with 7 bases lying between them. This CDR3 is CASSATENIQYF. The CDR3 bases are TGTGCCAGCAGTGCCACGGAAAACATTCAGTACTTC.

The table lists this clone with many counts. The V call is TRBV29-1, the J call TRBJ2-5; a weak D match, TRBD2 (5 bases). The CDR3 extends over 12 amino acids. V was pared by 6 bases and J by 5 bases, with 13 bases between. Germline V gene lookup returns CDR1 SQVTM and CDR2 ANQGSEA. CDR3 nucleotide sequence: TGCAGCGTGGGGAGCTTGGGGGAGACCCAGTACTTC. Protein sequence: CSVGSLGETQYF.

The chain couples TRBV9 to TRBJ2-2; TRBD2 matches at 8 bases. The CDR3 runs 17 residues. The trim removed 4 bases at V and 1 base at J, leaving 9 bases unmatched. Germline CDR1 and CDR2: SGDLS and YYNGEE. CDR3 sequence reads: CASSSRSGSENTGELFF. The DNA for the CDR3 is TGTGCCAGCAGCTCAAGGAGCGGGAGCGAGAACACCGGGGAGCTGTTTTTT.

J is TRBJ1-2 and V is TRBV7-8, with unresolved D. The CDR3 has 14 amino acids. The V gene lost 3 bases and the J gene lost 1 base, with 9 bases spanning the gap. Germline-derived CDR1 and CDR2 are SGHVS and FQNEAQ. The CDR3 loop is CASSFTGDNYGYTF. In nucleotides, the CDR3 is TGTGCCAGCAGCTTTACGGGTGATAACTATGGCTACACCTTC. Full variable domain (missing parts from reference TRBV7-8 and TRBJ1-2): GAGVSQSPRYKVAKRGQDVALRCDPISGHVSLFWYQQALGQGPEFLTYFQNEAQLDKSGLPSDRFFAERPEGSVSTLKIQRTQQEDSAVYLCASSFTGDNYGYTFGSGTRLTVV.

There are a few counts of this clone. The J gene is TRBJ2-3, the V gene TRBV19, with D unresolved. The CDR3 sequence is 13 residues long. Germline V gene lookup returns CDR1 LNHDA and CDR2 SQIVND (reference sequence). Trimming took 5 bases from V and 3 from J, leaving 9 bases between them. In DNA form, the CDR3 reads TGTGCCAGTAGTCCGTCCCGTACAGATACGCAGTATTTT. Amino acid sequence: CASSPSRTDTQYF. Together with reference TRBV19 and TRBJ2-3, the CDR3 gives the full variable domain: DGGITQSPKYLFRKEGQNVTLSCEQNLNHDAMYWYRQDPGQGLRLIYYSQIVNDFQKGDIAEGYSVSREKKESFPLTVTSAQKNPTAFYLCASSPSRTDTQYFGPGTRLTVL.

The chain is built from TRBV28 and TRBJ1-5; D possibly corresponds to TRBD1 (5 bases). This CDR3 comprises 16 residues. V was clipped by 5 bases and J by 4 bases, with 18 bases between them. CDR1 and CDR2 (germline): MDHEN, SYDVKM. The CDR3 protein is CASSPSGRGGNQPQHF. The CDR3 bases are TGTGCCAGCAGTCCTTCCGGGAGGGGAGGGAATCAGCCCCAGCATTTT.

The V and J genes are TRBV4-2 and TRBJ2-7, with 8 bases fitting TRBD1. V lost 4 bases and J lost 5; bases outside the gene matches: 4. This CDR3 has 13 residues. Germline V gene data show CDR1 as LGHNA and CDR2 as YNFKEQ. The CDR3 region has the DNA TGTGCCAGCAGCCGACAACAGGGGGACGAGCAGTACTTC. It translates to CASSRQQGDEQYF.

The rearrangement links TRBV4-2 to TRBJ2-3, with 9 bases identical to TRBD1. This CDR3 has 16 residues. Germline V lookup: CDR1 LGHNA, CDR2 YNFKEQ. V gave up 4 bases and J gave up 2 bases; unmatched junction bases: 7. Written as DNA, the CDR3 is TGTGCCAGCAGCCCAACAGGGGGCGGAAACACAGATACGCAGTATTTT. Translating it yields CASSPTGGGNTDTQYF.

A single count supports this clone. The J gene is TRBJ2-7, the V gene TRBV10-2, with a tentative D call TRBD2 (5 bases). Germline CDR1 reads WSHSY; CDR2 reads SAAADI. This CDR3 has 16 residues. V lost 3 bases and J lost 1, with 16 bases in between. CDR3 in amino acids: CASSDLSGGFSYEQYF. CDR3 nucleotide sequence: TGCGCCAGCAGTGATCTAAGTGGAGGTTTTTCCTACGAGCAGTACTTC.

The CDR3 nucleotides are TGTGCCAGCAGCTATAGTAGCGGGAGCTCCTACAATGAGCAGTTCTTC. Encoded protein: CASSYSSGSSYNEQFF. The chain combines TRBV11-3 with TRBJ2-1, with 9 bases lining up with TRBD2. The CDR3 length is 16 residues. The V segment lost 4 bases and the J segment 0 bases; nucleotides outside the gene matches: 4. Germline V gives CDR1 SGHNT, CDR2 YENEEA.

V and J are TRBV20-1 and TRBJ2-3, with 11 bases identical to TRBD2. The length of the CDR3 is 17 residues. Germline V CDR1 and CDR2: DFQATT, SNEGSKA (reference sequence). V lost 3 bases and J lost 5; bases outside the gene matches: 13. As DNA, the CDR3 is TGCAGTGCTAGTGCGGGGACTAGCGGCCCAGTGGAAGATACGCAGTATTTT. Amino acids: CSASAGTSGPVEDTQYF.

This clone was detected a few times. Here the CDR3 reads CATSRAGGEGNNEQFF. Here the CDR3 DNA reads TGTGCCACCAGCAGAGCGGGGGGAGAGGGTAACAATGAGCAGTTCTTC. J is TRBJ2-1 and V is TRBV15, with 7 bases identical to TRBD2. This CDR3 contains 16 residues. The V gene end was trimmed by 1 base and the J gene end by 5 bases; junction bases not matched to a gene: 8. Per the germline V gene, CDR1 is LNHNV and CDR2 is YYDKDF (reference sequence).

This clone was seen only once. This chain links TRBV19 with TRBJ2-5, with TRBD1 matching 7 bases. With 8 bases clipped from V and 5 bases from J, the junction kept 8 bases outside the gene matches. The length of the CDR3 is 13 residues. Germline V gene lookup returns CDR1 LNHDA and CDR2 SQIVND (reference sequence). In DNA, the CDR3 is TGTGCCAGTTCAAAGACAGGGTCGGAGACCCAGTACTTC. Translation gives CASSKTGSETQYF.

This chain uses TRBV3-1 (or the pseudogene TRBV3-2) with TRBJ1-4; 9 nucleotides agree with TRBD1. Germline lookup yields CDR1 LGHDT and CDR2 YNNKEL (reference sequence). The J segment lost 7 bases and the V segment lost 7 bases, leaving 4 bases of the junction unmatched. The CDR3 runs to 13 residues. CDR3 DNA sequence: TGTGCCAGCATGGGACAGGGACGTGAAAAACTGTTTTTT. This gives the protein CASMGQGREKLFF.

The chain has TRBV10-3 and TRBJ1-4; a possible D gene is TRBD1 (6 bases). The CDR3 has 17 residues. The V gene lost 4 bases and the J gene lost 8 bases, with 23 bases spanning the gap. The germline CDR1 and CDR2 sequences are ENHRY and SYGVKD. In DNA, the CDR3 is TGTGCCATCAGTGGCGAATTGGGAGGGGGATTGCGAGAAAAACTGTTTTTT. It specifies CAISGELGGGLREKLFF.

The CDR3 spells CASSLGGGSSYEQYF. CDR3 nucleotide sequence: TGTGCCAGCAGCTTGGGGGGCGGGAGCTCCTACGAGCAGTACTTC. This chain connects TRBV5-4 to TRBJ2-7; 7 nucleotides agree with TRBD2. This CDR3 is 15 amino acids long. Germline V gene lookup returns CDR1 SGHNT and CDR2 YYREEE (reference sequence). After removal of 0 bases from V and 0 bases from J, the junction contained 3 bases not matched to a gene.